This T cell receptor (beta chain) was documented in a study of T cell responses to AZD1222 COVID-19 vaccine. Study as a whole: Second-dose recipients at about 4 or about 12 weeks were treated as one pooled group.

Germline V gives CDR1 SGHTA, CDR2 FQGNSA. This CDR3 spans 16 amino acids. Trimming shortened V by 5 bases and J by 15 bases, and 28 bases separated the two germline ends. Points on this clone: Antigen specificity is unknown.

Findings of the study overall: Clonal diversity was possibly underestimated, and the donors were mostly white British, with more females. Nearly half of the spike-specific TCRs reportedly recognize variant regions that carry no mutations.

Data came from immunoSEQ multiplex PCR; TCRdb stores just in-frame clones and leaves some out. The sample has more than 100,000 clones, around 88% seen once. This sequence was found in an adult in good health. This chain joins TRBV7-2 and TRBJ1-4; possible D gene TRBD1, 6 bases. Sequencing used peripheral blood, obtained on day 0 of AZD1222 vaccination. In DNA form, the CDR3 reads TGTGCCAGCAGCGTAGGGGTGGGGGGCAGGCACAGGAAAATGTTTTTT. Translated: CASSVGVGGRHRKMFF.